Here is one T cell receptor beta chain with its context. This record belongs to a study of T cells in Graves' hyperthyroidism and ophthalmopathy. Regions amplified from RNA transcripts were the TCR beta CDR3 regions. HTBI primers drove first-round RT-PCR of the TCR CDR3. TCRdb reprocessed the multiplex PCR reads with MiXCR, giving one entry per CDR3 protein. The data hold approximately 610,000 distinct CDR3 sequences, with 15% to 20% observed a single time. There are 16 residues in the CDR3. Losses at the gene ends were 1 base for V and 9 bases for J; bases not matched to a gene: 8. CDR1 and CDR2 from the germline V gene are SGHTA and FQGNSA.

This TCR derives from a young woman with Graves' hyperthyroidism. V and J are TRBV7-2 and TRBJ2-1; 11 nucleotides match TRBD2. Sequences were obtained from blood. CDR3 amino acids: CASSLGGSGGAGEQFF. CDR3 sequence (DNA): TGTGCCAGCAGCTTAGGGGGTAGCGGGGGGGCAGGTGAGCAGTTCTTC.